What follows are 13 T cell receptor beta chains derived from one specimen sequenced in a study of blood T cell repertoires in COVID-19 (dated by TCRdb to the early 2020s). Library preparation used the immunoSEQ multiplex PCR assay. The immuneACCESS repertoire file appears here via TCRdb, limited to in-frame rearrangements. These files lack a portion of the clones; in checked studies, under half of the deficit traces to unresolved V genes, and the cause of the others is not known. Recorded for this sample are 400,000 or so clones; about 90% of them occurred a single time. Of the sample, 0.75% to 0.85% is held by the ten largest clones. The sample comprised peripheral blood. The origin of the receptors is a man in his late teens or twenties with COVID-19, enrolled during active disease.

The chain combines TRBV5-4 with TRBJ2-1, with D unclear. Looked up from germline, CDR1 is SGHNT and CDR2 is YYREEE (reference sequence). V gave up 5 bases and J gave up 8 bases, with 14 bases separating them. This CDR3 region has 13 residues. As DNA, the CDR3 is TGTGCCAGCAGTTACGGGTCTGGTTATGAGCAGTTCTTC. It encodes CASSYGSGYEQFF. Complete variable domain (other parts from reference TRBV5-4 and TRBJ2-1): ETGVTQSPTHLIKTRGQQVTLRCSSQSGHNTVSWYQQALGQGPQFIFQYYREEENGRGNFPPRFSGLQFPNYSSELNVNALELDDSALYLCASSYGSGYEQFFGPGTRLTVL.

The chain combines TRBV4-2 with TRBJ2-5; 11 nucleotides agree with TRBD2. With V trimmed by 4 bases and J by 4 bases, 5 bases remained unmatched. The CDR3 is 15 amino acids. Germline lookup yields CDR1 LGHNA and CDR2 YNFKEQ. CDR3: CASSPIAGGVETQYF. The CDR3 DNA sequence: TGTGCCAGCAGCCCAATAGCGGGAGGGGTAGAGACCCAGTACTTC.

Here the CDR3 reads CASSLASVRGREKLFF. For the CDR3, the DNA is TGTGCCAGCAGCTTAGCGTCAGTCAGGGGGCGGGAAAAACTGTTTTTT. The gene calls are TRBV7-8 and TRBJ1-4; the match to TRBD1 covers 8 bases. Looked up from germline, CDR1 is SGHVS and CDR2 is FQNEAQ. CDR3 length: 16 residues. V was clipped by 0 bases and J by 8 bases; unmatched bases: 8.

The chain's CDR3 is CASRSTRDRVYEQYF. CDR3 bases: TGTGCCAGCAGATCTACTAGGGACAGAGTTTACGAGCAGTACTTC. J is TRBJ2-7 and V is TRBV27, with 7 bases identical to TRBD1. Germline CDR1 MNHEY, CDR2 SMNVEV (reference sequence). The CDR3 runs 15 residues. The V segment lost 6 bases and the J segment 4 bases; nucleotides outside the gene matches: 12.

V gene TRBV18 combines with J gene TRBJ2-2, with D unresolved. Germline CDR1 reads KGHSH; CDR2 reads LQKENI. CDR3 length equals 11 residues. V lost 5 bases, J lost 7 bases, and 5 bases lay in between. CDR3 nucleotides: TGTGCCAGCTCAGACATCGGGGAGCTGTTTTTT. It encodes CASSDIGELFF.

The chain joins TRBV6-5 to TRBJ1-2; 10 positions agree with TRBD1. V lost 8 bases and J lost 6; bases outside the gene matches: 3. The CDR3 length is 12 residues. Per the germline V gene, CDR1 is MNHEY and CDR2 is SVGAGI. The CDR3 coding sequence is TGTGCCAGCCGGGACAGGGGCAATGGCTACACCTTC. This gives the protein CASRDRGNGYTF.

The chain links TRBV30 to TRBJ2-1, with 10 bases fitting TRBD2. CDR3 length equals 18 residues. CDR1 is GTSNPN and CDR2 is SVGIG in the germline V gene (reference sequence). The CDR3 loop reads CACRVRNGSGGCYNEQFF. CDR3 DNA: TGTGCGTGCAGGGTTCGCAACGGTAGCGGGGGGTGCTACAATGAGCAGTTCTTC.

This CDR3 is CAASSRGGTEAFF. The CDR3 DNA follows: TGTGCCGCCTCCTCGAGGGGAGGCACTGAAGCTTTCTTT. The genes are TRBV6-5 and TRBJ1-1, with D perhaps matching TRBD1 (5 bases). In germline, CDR1 is MNHEY, CDR2 SVGAGI. The CDR3 is 13 residues long. V lost 11 bases to trimming and J lost 4 bases, with 17 bases between them.

CDR3 region: CASSLGKAGRTEAFF. DNA of the CDR3: TGTGCCAGCAGCTTAGGTAAGGCAGGGAGGACTGAAGCTTTCTTT. V is TRBV7-6 and J is TRBJ1-1; D possibly corresponds to TRBD1 (5 bases). The CDR3 is 15 residues long. With 1 base removed from V and 5 bases from J, the gap between germline ends came to 14 bases. Germline CDR1 and CDR2: SGHVS and FNYEAQ.

V gene TRBV10-2 combines with J gene TRBJ1-5, with D maybe TRBD1 (5 bases). This CDR3 comprises 12 residues. Trimming removed 3 bases at V and 9 bases at J, with 9 bases between. The V gene's germline CDR1 is WSHSY and CDR2 SAAADI. CDR3 protein: CASSDSQGPQHF. CDR3 nucleotide sequence: TGCGCCAGCAGTGACTCCCAGGGGCCCCAGCATTTT.

The gene calls are TRBV2 and TRBJ1-2; no reliable D call. Germline lookup yields CDR1 SNHLY and CDR2 FYNNEI. This CDR3 has 13 residues. The V and J ends lost 3 bases and 8 bases respectively, with 13 bases between them. CDR3 nucleotide sequence: TGTGCCAGCAGTGAGCACCCTGCGAGCGGCTACACCTTC. Its protein is CASSEHPASGYTF.

CDR3 in amino acids: CASSLGLADLQETQYF. The DNA for the CDR3 is TGCGCCAGCAGCCTCGGACTAGCGGACCTCCAAGAGACCCAGTACTTC. V usage is TRBV5-1 and J usage is TRBJ2-5, with 10 bases identical to TRBD2. CDR1 is SGHRS and CDR2 is YFSETQ in the germline V gene. This CDR3 spans 16 amino acids. V lost 4 bases, J lost 1 base, and 7 bases stayed unmatched.

This chain joins TRBV2 and TRBJ2-1; TRBD2 aligns across 12 bases. From germline, CDR1 is SNHLY and CDR2 FYNNEI. This CDR3 comprises 17 residues. With 6 bases clipped from V and 6 bases from J, the junction kept 12 bases outside the gene matches. The CDR3 nucleotides read TGTGCCAGCAGGACAAGACTAGCGGGAGCGGGAACCAATGAGCAGTTCTTC. This codes for CASRTRLAGAGTNEQFF. The variable domain in full, with the rest retrieved from reference TRBV2 and TRBJ2-1, is EPEVTQTPSHQVTQMGQEVILRCVPISNHLYFYWYRQILGQKVEFLVSFYNNEISEKSEIFDDQFSVERPDGSNFTLKIRSTKLEDSAMYFCASRTRLAGAGTNEQFFGPGTRLTVL.